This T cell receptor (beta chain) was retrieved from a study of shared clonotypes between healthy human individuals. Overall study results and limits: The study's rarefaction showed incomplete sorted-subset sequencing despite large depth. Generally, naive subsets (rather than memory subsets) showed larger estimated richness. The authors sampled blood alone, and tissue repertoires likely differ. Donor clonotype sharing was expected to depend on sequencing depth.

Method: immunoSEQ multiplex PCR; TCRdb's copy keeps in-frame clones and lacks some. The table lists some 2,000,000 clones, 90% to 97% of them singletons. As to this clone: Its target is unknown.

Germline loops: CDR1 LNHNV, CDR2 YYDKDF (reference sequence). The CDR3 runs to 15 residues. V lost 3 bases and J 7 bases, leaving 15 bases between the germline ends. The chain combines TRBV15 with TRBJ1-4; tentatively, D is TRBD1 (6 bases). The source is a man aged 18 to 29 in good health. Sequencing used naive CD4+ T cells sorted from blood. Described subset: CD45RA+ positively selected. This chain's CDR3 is CATSRNRDLGEKLFF. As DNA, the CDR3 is TGTGCCACCAGCAGGAACAGGGATTTAGGTGAAAAACTGTTTTTT.